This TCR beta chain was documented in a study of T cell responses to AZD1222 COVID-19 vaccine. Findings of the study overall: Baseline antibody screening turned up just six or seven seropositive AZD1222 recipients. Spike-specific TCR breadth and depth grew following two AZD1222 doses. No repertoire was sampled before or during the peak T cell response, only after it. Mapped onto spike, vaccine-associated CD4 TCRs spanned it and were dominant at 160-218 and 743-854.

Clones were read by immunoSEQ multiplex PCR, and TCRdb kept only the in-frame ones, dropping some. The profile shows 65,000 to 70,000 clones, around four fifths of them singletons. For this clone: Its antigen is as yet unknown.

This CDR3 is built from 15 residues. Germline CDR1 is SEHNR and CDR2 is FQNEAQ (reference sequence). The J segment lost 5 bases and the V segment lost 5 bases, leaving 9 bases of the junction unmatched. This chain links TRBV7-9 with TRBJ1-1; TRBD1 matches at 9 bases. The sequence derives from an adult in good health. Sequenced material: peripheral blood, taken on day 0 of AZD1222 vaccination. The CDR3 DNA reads TGTGCCAGCAGCCTTTCACAGGGGGCCGAAACTGAAGCTTTCTTT. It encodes CASSLSQGAETEAFF. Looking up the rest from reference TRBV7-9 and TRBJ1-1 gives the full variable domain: DTGVSQNPRHKITKRGQNVTFRCDPISEHNRLYWYRQTLGQGPEFLTYFQNEAQLEKSRLLSDRFSAERPKGSFSTLEIQRTEQGDSAMYLCASSLSQGAETEAFFGQGTRLTVV.